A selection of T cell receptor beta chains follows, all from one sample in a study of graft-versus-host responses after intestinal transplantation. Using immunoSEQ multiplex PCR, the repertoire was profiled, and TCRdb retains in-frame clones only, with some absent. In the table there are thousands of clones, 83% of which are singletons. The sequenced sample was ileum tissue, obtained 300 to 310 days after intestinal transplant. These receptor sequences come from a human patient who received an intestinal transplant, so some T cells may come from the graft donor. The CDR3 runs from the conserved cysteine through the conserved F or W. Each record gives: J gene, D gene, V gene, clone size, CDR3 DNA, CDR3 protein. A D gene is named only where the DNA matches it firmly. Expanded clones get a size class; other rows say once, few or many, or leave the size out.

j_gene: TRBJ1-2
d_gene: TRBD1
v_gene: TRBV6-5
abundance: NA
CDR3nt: TGTGCCAGCAGCCCCGACAGGGCTGGGGGCTACACCTTC
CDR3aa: CASSPDRAGGYTF

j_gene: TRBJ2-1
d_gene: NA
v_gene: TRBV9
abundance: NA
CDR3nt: TGTGCCAGCAGCGTAGGGGTTGGGAATGAGCAGTTCTTC
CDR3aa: CASSVGVGNEQFF

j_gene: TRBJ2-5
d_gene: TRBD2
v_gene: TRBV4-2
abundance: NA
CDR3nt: TGTGCCAGCAGCCAAGACACTAGCGGGGGGTTTGAGACCCAGTACTTC
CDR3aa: CASSQDTSGGFETQYF

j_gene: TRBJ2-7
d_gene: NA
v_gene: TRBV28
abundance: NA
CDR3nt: TGTGCCAGCAGTACATGGCTGATTTACGAGCAGTACTTC
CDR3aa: CASSTWLIYEQYF

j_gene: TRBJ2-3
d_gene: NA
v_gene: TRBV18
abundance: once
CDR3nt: TGTGCCAGCTCACCGGGTGCAGATACGCAGTATTTT
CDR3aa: CASSPGADTQYF

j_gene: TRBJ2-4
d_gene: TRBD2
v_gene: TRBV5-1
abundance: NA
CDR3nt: TGCGCCAGCAGCTTGGCCCTAGCGGGGGCCGTAGCCAAAAACATTCAGTACTTC
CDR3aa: CASSLALAGAVAKNIQYF

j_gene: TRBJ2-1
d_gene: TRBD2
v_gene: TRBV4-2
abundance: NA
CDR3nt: TGTGCCAGCAGCCAAGTCATCAGCGGGAGCGGCCCGGGAGAGCAGTTCTTC
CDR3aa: CASSQVISGSGPGEQFF

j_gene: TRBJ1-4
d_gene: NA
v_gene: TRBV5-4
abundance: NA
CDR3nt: TGTGCCAGCAGCTTAGGGGGGAAAAAACTGTTTTTT
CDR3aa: CASSLGGKKLFF

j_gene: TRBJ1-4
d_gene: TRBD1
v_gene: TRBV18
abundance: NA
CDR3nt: TGTGCCAGCTCACCTCCGGACAGGGGTCAAAAACTGTTTTTT
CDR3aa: CASSPPDRGQKLFF

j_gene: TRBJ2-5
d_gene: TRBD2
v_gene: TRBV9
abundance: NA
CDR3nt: TGTGCCAGCAGCGTCCGGGGGGGCATGTGGGAGACCCAGTACTTC
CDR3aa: CASSVRGGMWETQYF

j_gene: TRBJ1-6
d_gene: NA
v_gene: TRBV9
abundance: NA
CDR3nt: TGTGCCAGCAGCGTAGGAGAGGGAGCAGGTTCACCCCTCCACTTT
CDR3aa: CASSVGEGAGSPLHF

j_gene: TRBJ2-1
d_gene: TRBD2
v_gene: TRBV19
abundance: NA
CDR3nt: TGTGCCAGTAGTATGTCCGGGACTAGCGGAAGTGAGCAGTTCTTC
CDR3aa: CASSMSGTSGSEQFF

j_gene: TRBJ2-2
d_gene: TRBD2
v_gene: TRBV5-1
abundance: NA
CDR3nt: TGCGCCAGCAGCTTACTAGCGGGAGTTGCTGGGGAGCTGTTTTTT
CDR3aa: CASSLLAGVAGELFF

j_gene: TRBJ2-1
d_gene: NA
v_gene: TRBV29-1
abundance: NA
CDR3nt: TGCAGCGTTCTACAGGGGACTAGTGGTGGGGATGAGCAGTTCTTC
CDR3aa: CSVLQGTSGGDEQFF

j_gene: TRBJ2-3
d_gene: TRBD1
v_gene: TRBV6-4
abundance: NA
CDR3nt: TGTGCCAGCAGTGAGGGGACAGTCCAAGCGCAGTATTTT
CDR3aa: CASSEGTVQAQYF

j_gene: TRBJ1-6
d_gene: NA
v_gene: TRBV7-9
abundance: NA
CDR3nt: TGTGCCAGCACGTTCTCGAGCTCCTATAATTCACCCCTCCACTTT
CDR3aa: CASTFSSSYNSPLHF

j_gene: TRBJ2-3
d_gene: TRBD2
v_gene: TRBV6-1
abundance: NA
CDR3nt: TGTGCCAGCAGTGAGCTCGGGGGGGCAGGTACAGATACGCAGTATTTT
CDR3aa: CASSELGGAGTDTQYF

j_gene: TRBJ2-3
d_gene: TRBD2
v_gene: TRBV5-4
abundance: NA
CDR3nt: TGTGCCAGCAGCTTGGGTAGCGGGAGTGGGTATTTACCCACAGATACGCAGTATTTT
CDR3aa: CASSLGSGSGYLPTDTQYF

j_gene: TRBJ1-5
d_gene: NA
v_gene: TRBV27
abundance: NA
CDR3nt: TGTGCCAGCAGTTGGGACCGGGAACGGCCCCAGCATTTT
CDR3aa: CASSWDRERPQHF

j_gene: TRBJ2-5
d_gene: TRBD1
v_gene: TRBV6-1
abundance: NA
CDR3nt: TGTGCCAGCAGTGAAGCGCTAATCCTAGTCGGGACAGCACAGACCCAGTACTTC
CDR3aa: CASSEALILVGTAQTQYF